Shown below are 9 T cell receptor beta chains from a single sample sequenced in a study of blood T cell repertoires in COVID-19. Only in-frame clones appear in the TCRdb table, and some are missing; sequencing was by immunoSEQ multiplex PCR. The sample records 150,000 to 200,000 clones, around 80% being singletons. Sequenced input: PBMCs or T cells enriched from blood (not recorded which). These TCRs come from a woman in her sixties or seventies who had recovered from COVID-19.

The chain links TRBV6-5 to TRBJ1-2; possibly TRBD1 for D (6 bases). CDR1 is MNHEY and CDR2 is SVGAGI in the germline V gene. V shed 3 bases and J shed 6 bases, with 14 bases lying between them. The CDR3 is 14 amino acids. The CDR3 DNA is TGTGCCAGCAGTTATAGGGCAGGGGCTGATGGCTACACCTTC. Translating it yields CASSYRAGADGYTF.

The chain links TRBV2 to TRBJ1-2; weak D call: TRBD1 (6 bases). Germline V gene sequence: CDR1 SNHLY, CDR2 FYNNEI. The CDR3 runs 11 residues. V was shortened by 5 bases and J by 7 bases, with 8 bases between the two germline ends. The CDR3 nucleotides read TGTGCCAGCAGTCGACAGGCTGGCTACACCTTC. It translates to CASSRQAGYTF.

The chain couples TRBV5-1 to TRBJ1-2; 9 bases are shared with TRBD1. CDR3 length equals 14 residues. The V segment lost 5 bases and the J segment 1 base; nucleotides outside the gene matches: 3. Germline loops: CDR1 SGHRS, CDR2 YFSETQ. Written as DNA, the CDR3 is TGCGCCAGCAGGCCGGGACAGGGTAACTATGGCTACACCTTC. As protein: CASRPGQGNYGYTF.

The chain joins TRBV5-1 to TRBJ2-7, with 8 bases that match TRBD2. Trimming removed 1 base from V and 6 bases from J; junction bases left unmatched: 6. CDR1 is SGHRS and CDR2 is YFSETQ in the germline V gene. The CDR3 contains 14 residues. The CDR3 nucleotides read TGCGCCAGCAGCTTGCGCGGGGGGTATGGCGAGCAGTACTTC. Its protein product is CASSLRGGYGEQYF.

There are a few counts of this clone. CDR3 sequence reads: CASSPPRSGGDTGELFF. The CDR3 DNA reads TGTGCCAGCTCACCACCGAGAAGCGGGGGGGACACCGGGGAGCTGTTTTTT. The chain joins TRBV18 to TRBJ2-2, with 10 nucleotides matching TRBD2. With V trimmed by 0 bases and J by 3 bases, 4 bases remained unmatched. Germline CDR1 reads KGHSH; CDR2 reads LQKENI. This CDR3 contains 17 residues.

This clone was seen many times. V usage is TRBV5-4 and J usage is TRBJ1-1; 7 bases line up with TRBD1. The CDR3 runs 14 residues. Germline lookup yields CDR1 SGHNT and CDR2 YYREEE (reference sequence). Unmatched junction bases numbered 8, after V lost 5 bases and J lost 4 bases. CDR3 nucleotide sequence: TGTGCCAGCAGTTACCGCTCAGGGGGCACTGAAGCTTTCTTT. This codes for CASSYRSGGTEAFF.

This chain uses TRBV7-3 with TRBJ1-4; D gene ambiguous. Trimming removed 5 bases at V and 6 bases at J, with 13 bases between. CDR1 and CDR2 from the germline V gene are SGHTA and FQGTGA. The CDR3 contains 14 residues. The CDR3 bases are TGTGCCAGCAGCCCGGGGAAAGGAGATGAAAAACTGTTTTTT. Protein product: CASSPGKGDEKLFF.

The chain uses TRBV5-1 and TRBJ2-1; tentative D call: TRBD2 (5 bases). The ends were cut back, 1 base at V and 5 bases at J, with 13 bases in the middle. Per the germline V gene, CDR1 is SGHRS and CDR2 is YFSETQ. The CDR3 sequence is 15 residues long. CDR3 nucleotides: TGCGCCAGCAGCTTGAGTAGGGAGTTGAACAATGAGCAGTTCTTC. Translated, it gives CASSLSRELNNEQFF.

V is TRBV5-5 and J is TRBJ1-5; D gene unclear. The CDR3 is 14 residues long. Germline V gene sequence: CDR1 SGHKS, CDR2 YYEKEE (reference sequence). The V end was cut by 4 bases, the J end by 0 bases, with 8 bases between. This CDR3 reads CASSLGYSNQPQHF. The CDR3 nucleotides read TGTGCCAGCAGCCTAGGATATAGCAATCAGCCCCAGCATTTT.